This TCR beta chain was recovered during a study of blood T cell repertoires in COVID-19. Whole-study context: Material from acute and convalescent COVID-19 was sourced from the United States, Italy and Spain. T cells, B-cell-depleted T cells, or PBMCs supplied cDNA or gDNA.

CDR1 is SEHNR, CDR2 FQNEAQ, per germline (reference sequence). CDR3 size: 14 residues. Trimming removed 2 bases at V and 4 bases at J, with 11 bases between. This study enrolled people aged about 18 to 100 from approximately 25 US geographic areas. Original handling: For nucleated cells, counts were estimated from reference gene primer amplification. The assay was immunoSEQ multiplex PCR, and TCRdb's table has in-frame clones only and misses some. The DNA was the basis for D and trimming; V, J and clone size are from that table. The sample lists approximately 210,000 clones, under 80% occurring once. The TCR originated in a woman between 50 and 59 years old with acute COVID-19. Sequenced material: PBMCs or T cells enriched from blood (not recorded which). V is TRBV7-9 and J is TRBJ1-1; maybe TRBD1 (6 bases). The CDR3 spells CASSLTGGRTEAFF. The CDR3 nucleotides are TGTGCCAGCAGCTTAACGGGGGGCCGCACTGAAGCTTTCTTT.